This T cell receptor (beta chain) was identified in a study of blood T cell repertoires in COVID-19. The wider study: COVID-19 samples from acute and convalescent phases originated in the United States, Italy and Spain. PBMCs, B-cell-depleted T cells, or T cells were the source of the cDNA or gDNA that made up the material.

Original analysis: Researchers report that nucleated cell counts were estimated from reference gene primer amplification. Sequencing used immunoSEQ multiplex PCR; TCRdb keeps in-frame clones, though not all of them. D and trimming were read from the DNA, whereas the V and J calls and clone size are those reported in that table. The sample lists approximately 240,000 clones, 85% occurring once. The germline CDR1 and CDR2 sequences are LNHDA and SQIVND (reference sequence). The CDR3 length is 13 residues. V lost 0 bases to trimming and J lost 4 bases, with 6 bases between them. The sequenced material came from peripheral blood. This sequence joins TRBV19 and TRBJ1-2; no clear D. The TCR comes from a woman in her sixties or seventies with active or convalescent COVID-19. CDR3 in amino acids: CASSIDPIYGYTF. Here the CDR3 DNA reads TGTGCCAGTAGTATAGATCCTATCTATGGCTACACCTTC.